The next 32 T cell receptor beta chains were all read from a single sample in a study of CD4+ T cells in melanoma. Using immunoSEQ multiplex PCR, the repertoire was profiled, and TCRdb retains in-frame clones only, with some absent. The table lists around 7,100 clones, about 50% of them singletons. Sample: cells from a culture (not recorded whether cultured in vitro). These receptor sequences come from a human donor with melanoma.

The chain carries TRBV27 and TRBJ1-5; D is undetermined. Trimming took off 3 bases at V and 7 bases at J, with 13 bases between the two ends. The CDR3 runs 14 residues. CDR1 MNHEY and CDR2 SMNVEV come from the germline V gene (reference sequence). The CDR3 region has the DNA TGTGCCAGCAGTTTGGCAGGAGGGATACAGCCCCAGCATTTT. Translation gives CASSLAGGIQPQHF.

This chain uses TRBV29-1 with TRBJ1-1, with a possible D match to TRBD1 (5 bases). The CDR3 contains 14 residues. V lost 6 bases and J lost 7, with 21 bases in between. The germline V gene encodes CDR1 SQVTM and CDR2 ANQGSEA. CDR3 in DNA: TGCAGCGTCCGACGGCAGGGTGGGAGCGATGAAGCTTTCTTT. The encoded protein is CSVRRQGGSDEAFF.

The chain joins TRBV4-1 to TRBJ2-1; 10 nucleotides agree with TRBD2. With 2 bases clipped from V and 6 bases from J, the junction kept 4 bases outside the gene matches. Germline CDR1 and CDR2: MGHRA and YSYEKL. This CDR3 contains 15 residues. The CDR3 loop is CASSQRTSGGNEQFF. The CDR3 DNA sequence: TGCGCCAGCAGCCAAAGGACTAGCGGAGGCAATGAGCAGTTCTTC.

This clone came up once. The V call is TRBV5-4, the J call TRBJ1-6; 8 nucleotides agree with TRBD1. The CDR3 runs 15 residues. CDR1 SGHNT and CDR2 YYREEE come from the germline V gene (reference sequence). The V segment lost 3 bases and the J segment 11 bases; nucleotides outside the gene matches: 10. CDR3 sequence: CASSSGQVVEAPLHF. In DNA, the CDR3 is TGTGCCAGCAGCTCGGGACAGGTGGTAGAGGCACCCCTCCACTTT.

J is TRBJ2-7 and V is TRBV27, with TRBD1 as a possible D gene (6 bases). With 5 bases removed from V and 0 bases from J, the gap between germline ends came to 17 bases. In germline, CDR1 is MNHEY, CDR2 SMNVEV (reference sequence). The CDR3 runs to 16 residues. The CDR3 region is CASSPRGQGGSYEQYF. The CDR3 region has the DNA TGTGCCAGCAGTCCCCGAGGTCAAGGGGGCTCCTACGAGCAGTACTTC.

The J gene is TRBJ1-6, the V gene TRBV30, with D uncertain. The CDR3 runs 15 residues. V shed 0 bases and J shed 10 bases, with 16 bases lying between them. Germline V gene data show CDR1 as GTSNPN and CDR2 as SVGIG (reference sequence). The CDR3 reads CAWSVSAAVSSPLHF. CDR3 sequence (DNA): TGTGCCTGGAGTGTCTCTGCGGCAGTGAGCTCACCCCTCCACTTT.

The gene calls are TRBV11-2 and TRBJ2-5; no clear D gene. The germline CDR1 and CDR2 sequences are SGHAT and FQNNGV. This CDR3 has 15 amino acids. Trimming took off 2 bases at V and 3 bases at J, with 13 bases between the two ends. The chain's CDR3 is CASSLISSTEETQYF. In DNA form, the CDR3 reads TGTGCCAGCAGCTTAATCTCGAGCACAGAAGAGACCCAGTACTTC.

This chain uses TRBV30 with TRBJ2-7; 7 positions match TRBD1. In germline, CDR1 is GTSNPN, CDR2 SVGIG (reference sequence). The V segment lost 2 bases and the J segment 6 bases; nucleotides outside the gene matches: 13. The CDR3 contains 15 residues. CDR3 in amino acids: CAWSWEWDSASEQYF. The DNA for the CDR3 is TGTGCCTGGAGTTGGGAGTGGGACAGCGCCTCCGAGCAGTACTTC. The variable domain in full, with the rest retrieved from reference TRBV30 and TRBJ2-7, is SQTIHQWPATLVQPVGSPLSLECTVEGTSNPNLYWYRQAAGRGLQLLFYSVGIGQISSEVPQNLSASRPQDRQFILSSKKLLLSDSGFYLCAWSWEWDSASEQYFGPGTRLTVT.

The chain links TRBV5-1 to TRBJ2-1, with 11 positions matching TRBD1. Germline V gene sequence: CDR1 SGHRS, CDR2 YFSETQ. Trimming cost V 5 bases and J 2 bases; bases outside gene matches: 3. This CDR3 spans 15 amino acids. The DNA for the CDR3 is TGCGCCAGCAGGGGACAGGGGGTAACCTACAATGAGCAGTTCTTC. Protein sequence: CASRGQGVTYNEQFF.

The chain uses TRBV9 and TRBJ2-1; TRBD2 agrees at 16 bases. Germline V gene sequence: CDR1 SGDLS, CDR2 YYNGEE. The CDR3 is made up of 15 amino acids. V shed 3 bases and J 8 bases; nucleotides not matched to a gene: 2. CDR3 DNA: TGTGCCAGCAGCGGCGGGACTAGCGGGGGGGATGAGCAGTTCTTC. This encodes CASSGGTSGGDEQFF.

This chain's CDR3 is CASSDEGHRWETQYF. CDR3 sequence (DNA): TGTGCCAGCAGTGATGAGGGACATCGGTGGGAGACCCAGTACTTC. The genes are TRBV2 and TRBJ2-5; the D gene is possibly TRBD1 (6 bases). This CDR3 is 15 amino acids long. V lost 3 bases and J lost 5, with 16 bases in between. CDR1 and CDR2 (germline): SNHLY, FYNNEI.

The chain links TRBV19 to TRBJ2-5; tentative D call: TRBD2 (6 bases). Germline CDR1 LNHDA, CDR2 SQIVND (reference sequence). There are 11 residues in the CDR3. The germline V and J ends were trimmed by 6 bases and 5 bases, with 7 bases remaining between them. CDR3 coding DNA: TGTGCCAGTAGAGGAGGGGAGACCCAGTACTTC. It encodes CASRGGETQYF.

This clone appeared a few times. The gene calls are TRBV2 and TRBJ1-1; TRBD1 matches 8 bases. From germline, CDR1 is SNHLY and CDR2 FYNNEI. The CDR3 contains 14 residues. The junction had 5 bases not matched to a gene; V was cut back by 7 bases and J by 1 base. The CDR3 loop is CASMRTGSNTEAFF. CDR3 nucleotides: TGTGCCAGCATGAGGACAGGGTCGAACACTGAAGCTTTCTTT.

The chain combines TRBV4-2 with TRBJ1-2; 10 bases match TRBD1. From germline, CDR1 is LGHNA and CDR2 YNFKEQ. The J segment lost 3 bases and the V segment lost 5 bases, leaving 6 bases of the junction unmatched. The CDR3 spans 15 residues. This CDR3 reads CASSRWTGGDYGYTF. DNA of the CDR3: TGTGCCAGCAGCAGATGGACAGGGGGAGACTATGGCTACACCTTC.

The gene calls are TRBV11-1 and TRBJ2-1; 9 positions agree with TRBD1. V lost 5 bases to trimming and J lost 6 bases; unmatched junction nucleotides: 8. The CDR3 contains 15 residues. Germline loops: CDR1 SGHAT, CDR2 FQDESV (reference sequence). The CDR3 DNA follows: TGTGCCAGCAGCAGGGACAGGGTAAGGGGCAATGAGCAGTTCTTC. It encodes CASSRDRVRGNEQFF.

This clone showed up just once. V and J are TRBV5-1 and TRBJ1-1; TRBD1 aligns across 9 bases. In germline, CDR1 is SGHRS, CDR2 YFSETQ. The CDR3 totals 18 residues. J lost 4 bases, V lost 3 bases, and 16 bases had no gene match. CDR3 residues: CASSWGGTGRRMGTEAFF. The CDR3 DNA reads TGCGCCAGCAGCTGGGGGGGGACAGGGAGGAGAATGGGCACTGAAGCTTTCTTT.

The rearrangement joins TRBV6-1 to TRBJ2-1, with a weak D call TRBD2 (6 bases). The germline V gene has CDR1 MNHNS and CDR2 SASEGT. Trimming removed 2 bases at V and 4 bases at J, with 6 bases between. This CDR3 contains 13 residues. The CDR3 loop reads CASSELAYNEQFF. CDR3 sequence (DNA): TGTGCCAGCAGTGAACTAGCGTACAATGAGCAGTTCTTC.

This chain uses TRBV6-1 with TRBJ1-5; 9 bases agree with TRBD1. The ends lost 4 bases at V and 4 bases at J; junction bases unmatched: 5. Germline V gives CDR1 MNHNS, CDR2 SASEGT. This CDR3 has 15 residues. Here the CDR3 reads CASSASGTGNQPQHF. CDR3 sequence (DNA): TGTGCCAGCAGTGCCTCCGGGACAGGGAATCAGCCCCAGCATTTT.

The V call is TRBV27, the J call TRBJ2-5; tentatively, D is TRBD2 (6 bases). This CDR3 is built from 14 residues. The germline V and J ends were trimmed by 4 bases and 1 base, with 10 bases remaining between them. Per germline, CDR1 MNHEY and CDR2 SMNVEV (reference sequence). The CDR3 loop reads CASSSRGIQETQYF. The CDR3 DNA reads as TGTGCCAGCAGTTCTCGGGGGATCCAAGAGACCCAGTACTTC.

CDR3 in amino acids: CASSILGNTGELFF. The CDR3 region has the DNA TGTGCCAGTAGTATCTTGGGGAACACCGGGGAGCTGTTTTTT. The rearrangement joins TRBV19 to TRBJ2-2; D is undetermined. Germline assignment: CDR1 LNHDA and CDR2 SQIVND (reference sequence). The CDR3 loop spans 14 amino acids. The V and J ends lost 3 bases and 1 base respectively, with 6 bases between them.

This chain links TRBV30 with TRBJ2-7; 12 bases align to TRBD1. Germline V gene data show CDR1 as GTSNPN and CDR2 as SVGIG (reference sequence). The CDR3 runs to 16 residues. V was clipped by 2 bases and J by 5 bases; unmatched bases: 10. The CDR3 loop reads CAWSRVGGQGAHEQYF. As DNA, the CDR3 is TGTGCCTGGAGTAGAGTTGGGGGACAGGGGGCCCACGAGCAGTACTTC.

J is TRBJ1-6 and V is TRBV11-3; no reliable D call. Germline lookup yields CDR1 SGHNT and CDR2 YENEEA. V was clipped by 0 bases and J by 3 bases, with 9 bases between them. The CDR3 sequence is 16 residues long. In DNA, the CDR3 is TGTGCCAGCAGCTTAGAAAGGGAATTCTATAATTCACCCCTCCACTTT. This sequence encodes CASSLEREFYNSPLHF.

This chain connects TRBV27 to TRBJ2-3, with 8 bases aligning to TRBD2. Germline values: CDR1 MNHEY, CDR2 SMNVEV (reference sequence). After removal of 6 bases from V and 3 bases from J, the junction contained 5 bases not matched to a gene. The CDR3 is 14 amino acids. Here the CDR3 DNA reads TGTGCCAGCAGCCTCACTAGCGGAACAGATACGCAGTATTTT. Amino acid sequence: CASSLTSGTDTQYF.

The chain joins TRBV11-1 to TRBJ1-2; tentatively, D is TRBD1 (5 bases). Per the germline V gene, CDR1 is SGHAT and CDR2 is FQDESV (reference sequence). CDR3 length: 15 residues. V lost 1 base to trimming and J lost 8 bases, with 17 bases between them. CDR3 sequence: CASSLDIMGRGGYTF. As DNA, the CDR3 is TGTGCCAGCAGCTTAGATATCATGGGACGAGGGGGCTACACCTTC.

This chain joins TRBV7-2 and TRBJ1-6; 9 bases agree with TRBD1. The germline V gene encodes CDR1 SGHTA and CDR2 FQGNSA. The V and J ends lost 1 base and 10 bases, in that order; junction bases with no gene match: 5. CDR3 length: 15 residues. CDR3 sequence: CASSLEGQGSSPLHF. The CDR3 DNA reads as TGTGCCAGCAGCTTAGAGGGACAGGGTTCCTCACCCCTCCACTTT. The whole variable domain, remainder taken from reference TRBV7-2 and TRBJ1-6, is GAGVSQSPSNKVTEKGKDVELRCDPISGHTALYWYRQSLGQGLEFLIYFQGNSAPDKSGLPSDRFSAERTGGSVSTLTIQRTQQEDSAVYLCASSLEGQGSSPLHFGNGTRLTVT.

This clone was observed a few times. CDR3 amino acids: CASSQDNNPTRRGGLAQETQYF. CDR3 in DNA: TGCGCCAGCAGCCAAGACAATAACCCCACGAGGCGGGGGGGGCTGGCCCAAGAGACCCAGTACTTC. The V and J genes are TRBV4-1 and TRBJ2-5; 9 nucleotides match TRBD2. V lost 0 bases and J lost 1; bases outside the gene matches: 21. The length of the CDR3 is 22 residues. Germline-derived CDR1 and CDR2 are MGHRA and YSYEKL.

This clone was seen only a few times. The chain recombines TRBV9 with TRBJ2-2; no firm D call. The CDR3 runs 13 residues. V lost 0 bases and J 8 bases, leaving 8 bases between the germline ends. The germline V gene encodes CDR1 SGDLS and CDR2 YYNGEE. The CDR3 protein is CASSVGWEGELFF. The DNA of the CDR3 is TGTGCCAGCAGCGTAGGATGGGAAGGGGAGCTGTTTTTT.

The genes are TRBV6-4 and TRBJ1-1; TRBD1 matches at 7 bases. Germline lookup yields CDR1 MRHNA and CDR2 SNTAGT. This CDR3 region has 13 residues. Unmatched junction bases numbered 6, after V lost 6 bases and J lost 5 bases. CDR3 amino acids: CASRRGHGTEAFF. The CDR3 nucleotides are TGTGCCAGCAGGAGGGGGCATGGGACTGAAGCTTTCTTT.

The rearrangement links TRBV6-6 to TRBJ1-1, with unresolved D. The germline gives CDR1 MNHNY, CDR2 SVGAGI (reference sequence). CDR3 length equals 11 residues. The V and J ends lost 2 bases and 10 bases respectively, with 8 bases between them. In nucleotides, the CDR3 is TGTGCCAGCAGTTACGGGCTCGGAGCTTTCTTT. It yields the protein CASSYGLGAFF.

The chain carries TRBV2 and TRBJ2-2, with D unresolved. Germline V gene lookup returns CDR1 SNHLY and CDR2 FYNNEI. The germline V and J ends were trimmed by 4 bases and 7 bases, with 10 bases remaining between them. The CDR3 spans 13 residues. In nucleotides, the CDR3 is TGTGCCAGCAGTGTTGGGTCCGACGGGGAGCTGTTTTTT. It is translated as CASSVGSDGELFF.

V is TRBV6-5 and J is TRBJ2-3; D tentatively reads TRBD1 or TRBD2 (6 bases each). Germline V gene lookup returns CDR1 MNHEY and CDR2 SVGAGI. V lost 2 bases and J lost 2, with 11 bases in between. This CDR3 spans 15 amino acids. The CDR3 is CASSYGGPNTDTQYF. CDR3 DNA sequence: TGTGCCAGCAGTTACGGGGGGCCGAACACAGATACGCAGTATTTT.

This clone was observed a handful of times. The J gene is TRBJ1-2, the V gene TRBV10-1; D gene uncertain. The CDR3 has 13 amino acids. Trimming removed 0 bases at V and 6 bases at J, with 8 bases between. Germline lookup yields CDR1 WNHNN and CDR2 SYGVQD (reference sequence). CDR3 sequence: CASSESSRHGYTF. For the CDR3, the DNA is TGCGCCAGCAGTGAGTCATCCCGACATGGCTACACCTTC.